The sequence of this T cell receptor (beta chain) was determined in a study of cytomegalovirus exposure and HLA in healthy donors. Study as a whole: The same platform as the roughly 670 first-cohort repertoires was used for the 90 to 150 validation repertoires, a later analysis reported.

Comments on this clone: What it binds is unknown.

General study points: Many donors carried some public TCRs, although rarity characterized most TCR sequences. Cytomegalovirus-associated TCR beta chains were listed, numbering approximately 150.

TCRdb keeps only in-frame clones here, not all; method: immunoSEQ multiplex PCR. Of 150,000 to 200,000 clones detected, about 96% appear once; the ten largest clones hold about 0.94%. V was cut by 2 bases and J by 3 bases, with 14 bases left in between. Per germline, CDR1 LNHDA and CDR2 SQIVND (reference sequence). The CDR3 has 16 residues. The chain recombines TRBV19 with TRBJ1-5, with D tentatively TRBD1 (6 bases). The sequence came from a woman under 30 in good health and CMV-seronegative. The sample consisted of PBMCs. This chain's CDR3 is CASSIWAGDFNQPQHF. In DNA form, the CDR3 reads TGTGCCAGTAGTATATGGGCAGGGGATTTCAATCAGCCCCAGCATTTT.